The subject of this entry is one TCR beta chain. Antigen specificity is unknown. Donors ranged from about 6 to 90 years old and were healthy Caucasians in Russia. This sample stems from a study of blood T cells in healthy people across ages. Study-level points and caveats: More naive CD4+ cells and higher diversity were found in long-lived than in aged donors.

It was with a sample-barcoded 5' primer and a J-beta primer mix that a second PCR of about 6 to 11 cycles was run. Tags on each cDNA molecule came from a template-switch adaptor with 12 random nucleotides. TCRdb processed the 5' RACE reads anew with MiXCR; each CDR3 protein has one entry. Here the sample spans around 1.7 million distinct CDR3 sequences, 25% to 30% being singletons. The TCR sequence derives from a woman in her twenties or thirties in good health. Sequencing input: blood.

CDR3 sequence: CASTTDRESFF. CDR3 DNA sequence: TGCGCCAGCACCACTGACAGGGAATCTTTCTTT. The V gene is TRBV10-2, the J gene TRBJ1-1; 7 positions match TRBD1. This CDR3 contains 11 residues. Germline V gene lookup returns CDR1 WSHSY and CDR2 SAAADI. J was trimmed by 12 bases and V by 7 bases; bases with no gene match: 8.